Below are 21 T cell receptor beta chains sequenced from a single sample in a study of post-analysis software for immune sequencing data. These receptors lack a known antigen. Unique molecular identifiers tagged the TCR beta cDNA libraries. TCRdb re-called the PCR reads with MiXCR, one entry per CDR3 protein. The data contain fewer than 850,000 distinct CDR3 sequences, roughly 46% of them singletons. Study-level points and caveats: Higher frequency in patients than in controls was seen for five TRBV segments, with TRBV5-6, TRBV5-1 and TRBV20-1 among them.

The source material was blood. Receptors were obtained from a girl aged 10-17 years with multiple sclerosis.

The chain carries TRBV7-6 and TRBJ2-7, with 7 positions matching TRBD1. Losses at the gene ends were 2 bases for V and 4 bases for J; bases not matched to a gene: 5. The CDR3 consists of 14 residues. Germline V lookup: CDR1 SGHVS, CDR2 FNYEAQ. The CDR3 sequence: CASSLRPRGYEQYF. CDR3 sequence (DNA): TGTGCCAGCAGCTTACGACCCAGGGGGTACGAGCAGTACTTC.

The CDR3 DNA sequence: TGCGCCAGCAGCCAACGACAGGGCGGAGGCTACGAGCAGTACTTC. Translated, it gives CASSQRQGGGYEQYF. This sequence joins TRBV4-3 and TRBJ2-7; 7 bases agree with TRBD1. Trimming took 2 bases from V and 3 from J; bases not matched to a gene: 7. The CDR3 length is 15 residues. Germline lookup yields CDR1 LGHNA and CDR2 YSLEER.

The CDR3, as DNA: TGCAGTGCTATATCCACAGATACGCAGTATTTT. Protein product: CSAISTDTQYF. V gene TRBV20-1 combines with J gene TRBJ2-3, with D unresolved. Germline values: CDR1 DFQATT, CDR2 SNEGSKA (reference sequence). The CDR3 extends over 11 amino acids. Trimming removed 4 bases at V and 2 bases at J, with 4 bases between.

The chain combines TRBV12-3 or TRBV12-4 with TRBJ1-1, with 8 bases lining up with TRBD1. V trimming: 6 bases; J trimming: 7 bases; junction bases outside the gene matches: 7. The CDR3 has 13 residues. The CDR3 region is CASRSRDRGEAFF. In nucleotides, the CDR3 is TGTGCCAGCAGGAGCCGTGACAGGGGTGAAGCTTTCTTT.

This clonotype was seen a single time. The V and J genes are TRBV6-2 or TRBV6-3 and TRBJ2-1; tentatively, D is TRBD1 (5 bases). The CDR3 is 16 amino acids. Germline V lookup: CDR1 MNHEY, CDR2 SVGEGT. V was clipped by 5 bases and J by 4 bases, with 18 bases between them. The DNA of the CDR3 is TGTGCCAGCAGTCCGCAGGGAAAACTGAGGTACAATGAGCAGTTCTTC. This gives the protein CASSPQGKLRYNEQFF.

This rearrangement joins TRBV30 to TRBJ1-2; TRBD1 agrees at 7 bases. The CDR3 covers 14 residues. CDR1 GTSNPN and CDR2 SVGIG come from the germline V gene (reference sequence). Germline trimming cut 3 bases from V and 4 bases from J; bases unmatched to any gene: 8. CDR3 bases: TGTGCCTGGAGGACCGGGACAGTACTCTATGGCTACACCTTC. Protein sequence: CAWRTGTVLYGYTF.

This clonotype was detected once. V gene TRBV28 combines with J gene TRBJ2-3; the match to TRBD2 covers 10 bases. There are 15 residues in the CDR3. The ends lost 5 bases at V and 9 bases at J; junction bases unmatched: 11. Germline V CDR1 and CDR2: MDHEN, SYDVKM. The CDR3 is CASSLEASGSRTQYF. For the CDR3, the DNA is TGTGCCAGCAGTCTCGAGGCTAGCGGGAGTCGGACGCAGTATTTT.

V gene TRBV3-1 combines with J gene TRBJ1-2, with TRBD1 as a possible D gene (5 bases). CDR3 length equals 14 residues. CDR1 LGHDT and CDR2 YNNKEL come from the germline V gene (reference sequence). Trimming removed 0 bases from V and 4 bases from J, with 9 bases in between. In nucleotides, the CDR3 is TGTGCCAGCAGCCAAGATCGGACAAGCTATGGCTACACCTTC. This translates into CASSQDRTSYGYTF.

This chain links TRBV27 with TRBJ2-1; D gene uncertain. This CDR3 has 13 residues. Germline V gene data show CDR1 as MNHEY and CDR2 as SMNVEV (reference sequence). V dropped 1 base and J dropped 5 bases, with 6 bases sitting between them. The chain's CDR3 is CASSLWVDNEQFF. The CDR3, as DNA: TGTGCCAGCAGTTTATGGGTAGACAATGAGCAGTTCTTC.

This clonotype was observed a handful of times. The chain links TRBV7-9 to TRBJ2-7, with D tentatively TRBD1 or TRBD2 (5 bases each). The germline V and J ends were trimmed by 6 bases and 4 bases, with 19 bases remaining between them. Germline V gene sequence: CDR1 SEHNR, CDR2 FQNEAQ (reference sequence). The CDR3 is made up of 15 amino acids. DNA for the CDR3: TGTGCCAGCAGAAGAGGGACGGAACTCTGGTACGAGCAGTACTTC. Its translation is CASRRGTELWYEQYF.

V and J are TRBV7-2 and TRBJ1-2, with 7 bases identical to TRBD1. CDR1 SGHTA and CDR2 FQGNSA come from the germline V gene. This CDR3 has 15 residues. Trimming at V came to 10 bases and at J to 4 bases, leaving 15 bases not matched to a gene. This CDR3 reads CAITGVTTTSYGYTF. CDR3 DNA sequence: TGTGCCATTACAGGGGTCACGACAACCTCCTATGGCTACACCTTC.

This clonotype was picked up a small number of times. DNA of the CDR3: TGTGCCATCAGTGCGTCGAGGGAGGTATTGACAGATACGCAGTATTTT. It specifies CAISASREVLTDTQYF. The chain employs TRBV10-3 and TRBJ2-3; D is possibly TRBD2 (6 bases). V was shortened by 4 bases and J by 3 bases, with 17 bases between the two germline ends. This CDR3 spans 16 amino acids. Germline V gene lookup returns CDR1 ENHRY and CDR2 SYGVKD.

The chain uses TRBV28 and TRBJ2-5; D remains unclear. Looked up from germline, CDR1 is MDHEN and CDR2 is SYDVKM. V lost 6 bases, J lost 3 bases, and 8 bases lay in between. The CDR3 contains 12 residues. Here the CDR3 reads CASSDHEETQYF. The CDR3 nucleotides are TGTGCCAGCAGCGACCACGAAGAGACCCAGTACTTC.

The V and J genes are TRBV7-2 and TRBJ2-6; D remains unclear. V was clipped by 1 base and J by 0 bases, with 10 bases between them. Germline V gene lookup returns CDR1 SGHTA and CDR2 FQGNSA. This CDR3 comprises 17 residues. CDR3 bases: TGTGCCAGCAGCTTAGGTGTCCTAAACTCTGGGGCCAACGTCCTGACTTTC. Encoded protein: CASSLGVLNSGANVLTF.

The rearrangement joins TRBV13 to TRBJ2-7; TRBD1 aligns across 9 bases. The tail of the sequence fits TRBJ2-4 better, so the J call may be wrong. CDR3 length: 17 residues. Germline CDR1 reads PRHDT; CDR2 reads FYEKMQ (reference sequence). CDR3: CASSSRETGGAKNIQYF. The DNA of the CDR3 is TGTGCCAGCAGCTCCCGGGAGACAGGGGGGGCCAAAAACATTCAGTACTTC.

J is TRBJ2-2 and V is TRBV6-5, with D tentatively TRBD1 or TRBD2 (6 bases each). The germline gives CDR1 MNHEY, CDR2 SVGAGI. The CDR3 covers 14 residues. The germline V and J ends were trimmed by 7 bases and 7 bases, with 16 bases remaining between them. CDR3 protein: CASIKGGSGGELFF. The CDR3 DNA sequence: TGTGCCAGCATCAAGGGGGGATCGGGCGGGGAGCTGTTTTTT.

This clonotype was seen more than once but under ten times. This rearrangement joins TRBV6-4 to TRBJ1-6; 7 bases are shared with TRBD1. The CDR3 is made up of 15 amino acids. V lost 4 bases, J lost 6 bases, and 6 bases stayed unmatched. Germline CDR1 MRHNA, CDR2 SNTAGT. DNA for the CDR3: TGTGCCAGCAGTGCCGGGACAGACCTTAATTCACCCCTCCACTTT. It specifies CASSAGTDLNSPLHF.

The chain carries TRBV9 and TRBJ2-1; TRBD2 matches at 7 bases. Germline V gives CDR1 SGDLS, CDR2 YYNGEE. The CDR3 is 20 amino acids. V was pared by 0 bases and J by 0 bases, with 15 bases of the junction left unmatched. As DNA, the CDR3 is TGTGCCAGCAGCGTAGCGGGGCTGACTAGCAGAAGTAGCTCCTACAATGAGCAGTTCTTC. Translating gives CASSVAGLTSRSSSYNEQFF.

The genes are TRBV6-6 and TRBJ2-3; no clear D. Trimming pared 5 bases from V and 0 bases from J, leaving 15 bases between. The germline V gene encodes CDR1 MNHNY and CDR2 SVGAGI (reference sequence). The CDR3 runs to 16 residues. The CDR3 DNA reads as TGTGCCAGCAGTACCCTAGGGTTTACTAGCACAGATACGCAGTATTTT. Protein: CASSTLGFTSTDTQYF.

This clonotype was seen repeatedly, ten times or more. The rearrangement links TRBV12-3 or TRBV12-4 to TRBJ2-3; D is unclear. Trimming pared 7 bases from V and 6 bases from J, leaving 17 bases between. The CDR3 contains 14 residues. For the CDR3, the DNA is TGTGCCAGCACCTCTCTTACCCTTGGGGATACGCAGTATTTT. Translating gives CASTSLTLGDTQYF.

CDR3 DNA sequence: TGCAGTGCTATCCCCCCTACAGGCCTTCCGGGGTACAATGAGCAGTTCTTC. This codes for CSAIPPTGLPGYNEQFF. This chain uses TRBV20-1 with TRBJ2-1; D is tentatively TRBD1 or TRBD2 (5 bases each). This CDR3 is 17 amino acids long. V was trimmed by 4 bases and J by 4 bases, leaving 23 bases between them. Per the germline V gene, CDR1 is DFQATT and CDR2 is SNEGSKA (reference sequence).